This record looks at one T cell receptor beta chain sequence and its context. V was cut by 6 bases and J by 3 bases, with 12 bases left in between. The CDR3 spans 14 residues. Germline loops: CDR1 SNHLY, CDR2 FYNNEI. The study left out patients who had uncontrolled infection, other autoimmune disease, pregnancy or lactation. Clinical symptoms, serum thyroxine, TRAb, thyroid ultrasound and orbital computed tomography established diagnosis. RNA transcripts gave rise to amplified TCR beta CDR3 regions. In the first-round RT-PCR of the TCR CDR3, the HTBI primer set was used. TCRdb called the multiplex PCR reads again in MiXCR, with one record for every CDR3 protein. The data hold under 550,000 distinct CDR3 sequences, with roughly an eighth observed a single time. This record belongs to a study of T cells in Graves' hyperthyroidism and ophthalmopathy.

The TCR comes from a woman aged 18-29 years with Graves' hyperthyroidism. This sequence joins TRBV2 and TRBJ1-5; D unclear. Material for sequencing was blood. CDR3 sequence (DNA): TGTGCCAGCAGGGTAGGGCGAGCCAATCAGCCCCAGCATTTT. This gives the protein CASRVGRANQPQHF.